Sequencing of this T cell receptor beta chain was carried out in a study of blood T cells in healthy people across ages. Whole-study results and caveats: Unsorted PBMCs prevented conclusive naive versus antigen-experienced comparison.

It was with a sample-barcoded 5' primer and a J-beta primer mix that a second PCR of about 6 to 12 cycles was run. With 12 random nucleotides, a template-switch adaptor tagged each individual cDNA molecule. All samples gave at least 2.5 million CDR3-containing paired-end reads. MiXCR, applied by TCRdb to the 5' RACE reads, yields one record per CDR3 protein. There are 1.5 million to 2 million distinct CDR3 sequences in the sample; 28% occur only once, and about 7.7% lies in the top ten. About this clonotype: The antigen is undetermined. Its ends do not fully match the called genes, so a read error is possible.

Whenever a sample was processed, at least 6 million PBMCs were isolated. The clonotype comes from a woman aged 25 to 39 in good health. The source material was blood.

CDR3 sequence reads: CSVDMGLAGFYNEQFF. Here the CDR3 DNA reads TGCAGTGTTGACATGGGACTAGCGGGGTTCTACAATGAGCAGTTCTTC. V gene TRBV29-1 combines with J gene TRBJ2-1, with 13 positions matching TRBD2. CDR1 and CDR2 (germline): SQVTM, ANQGSEA. The CDR3 is 16 amino acids.